This TCR beta chain is from a study of blood T cell repertoires in COVID-19. The V and J ends lost 0 bases and 3 bases, in that order; junction bases with no gene match: 12. The length of the CDR3 is 18 residues. CDR1 is LNHNV and CDR2 is YYDKDF in the germline V gene (reference sequence). Clones were read by immunoSEQ multiplex PCR, and TCRdb kept only the in-frame ones, dropping some. The sample lists about 390,000 clones; 70% to 90% were seen once. The Seattle patients joined while their infection was active and were tracked longitudinally afterward. The chain employs TRBV15 and TRBJ2-5; 8 bases fit TRBD2. The sample was peripheral blood. This clonotype was obtained from a woman aged 55-75 years with COVID-19, enrolled during active disease. The CDR3 protein is CATSRDFTASGFEETQYF. The CDR3 DNA is TGTGCCACCAGCAGAGATTTTACGGCTAGCGGGTTCGAAGAGACCCAGTACTTC.